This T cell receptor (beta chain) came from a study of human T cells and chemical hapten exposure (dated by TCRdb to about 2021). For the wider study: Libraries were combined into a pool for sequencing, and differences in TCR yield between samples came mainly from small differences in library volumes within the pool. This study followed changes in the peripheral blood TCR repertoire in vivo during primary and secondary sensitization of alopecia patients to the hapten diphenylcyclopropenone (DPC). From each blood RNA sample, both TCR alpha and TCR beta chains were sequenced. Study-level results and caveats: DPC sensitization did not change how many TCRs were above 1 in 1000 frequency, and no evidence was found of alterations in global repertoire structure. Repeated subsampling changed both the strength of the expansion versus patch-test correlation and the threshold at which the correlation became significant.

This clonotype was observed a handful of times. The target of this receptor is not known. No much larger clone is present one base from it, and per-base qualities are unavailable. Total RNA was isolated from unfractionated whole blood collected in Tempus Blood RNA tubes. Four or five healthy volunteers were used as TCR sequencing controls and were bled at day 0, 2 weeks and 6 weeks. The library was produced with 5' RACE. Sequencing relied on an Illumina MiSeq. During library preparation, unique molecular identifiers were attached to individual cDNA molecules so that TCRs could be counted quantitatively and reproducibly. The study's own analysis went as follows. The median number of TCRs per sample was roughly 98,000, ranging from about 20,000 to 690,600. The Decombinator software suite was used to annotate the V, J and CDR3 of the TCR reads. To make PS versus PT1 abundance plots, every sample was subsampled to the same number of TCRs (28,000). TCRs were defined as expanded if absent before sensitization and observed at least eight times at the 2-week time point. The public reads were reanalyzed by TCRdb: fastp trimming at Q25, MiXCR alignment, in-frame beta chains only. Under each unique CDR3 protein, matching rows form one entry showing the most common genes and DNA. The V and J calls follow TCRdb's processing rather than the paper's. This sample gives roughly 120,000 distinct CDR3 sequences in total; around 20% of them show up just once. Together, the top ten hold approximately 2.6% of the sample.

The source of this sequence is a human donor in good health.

The nucleotide sequence is TGTGCCAGCAGTTTAGTTCAAAGGGAAAATGGCTACACCTTC. Its translation reads: CASSLVQRENGYTF. This sequence uses TRBV28 and TRBJ1-2; no D gene is confidently identified. Trimming removed 2 bases from V and 6 bases from J, leaving 13 bases between the germline ends. The CDR3 starts with the cysteine, ends with the phenylalanine, and has 14 residues. The entry retains the CDR3 DNA only, 42 bases that are in frame from base 1. The CDR1 and CDR2 encoded by the germline V gene are MDHEN and SYDVKM.